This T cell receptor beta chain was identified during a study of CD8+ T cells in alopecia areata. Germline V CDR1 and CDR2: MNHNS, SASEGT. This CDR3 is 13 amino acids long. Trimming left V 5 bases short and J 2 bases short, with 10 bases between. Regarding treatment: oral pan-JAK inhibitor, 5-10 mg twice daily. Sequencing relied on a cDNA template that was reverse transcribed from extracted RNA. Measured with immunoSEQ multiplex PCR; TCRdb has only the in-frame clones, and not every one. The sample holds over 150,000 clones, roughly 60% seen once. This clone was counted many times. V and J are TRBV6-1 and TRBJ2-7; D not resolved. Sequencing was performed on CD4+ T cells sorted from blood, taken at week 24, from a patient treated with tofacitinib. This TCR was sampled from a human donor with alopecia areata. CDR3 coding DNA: TGTGCCAGCAGTCTGGGATCAGCCTACGAGCAGTACTTC. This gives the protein CASSLGSAYEQYF.